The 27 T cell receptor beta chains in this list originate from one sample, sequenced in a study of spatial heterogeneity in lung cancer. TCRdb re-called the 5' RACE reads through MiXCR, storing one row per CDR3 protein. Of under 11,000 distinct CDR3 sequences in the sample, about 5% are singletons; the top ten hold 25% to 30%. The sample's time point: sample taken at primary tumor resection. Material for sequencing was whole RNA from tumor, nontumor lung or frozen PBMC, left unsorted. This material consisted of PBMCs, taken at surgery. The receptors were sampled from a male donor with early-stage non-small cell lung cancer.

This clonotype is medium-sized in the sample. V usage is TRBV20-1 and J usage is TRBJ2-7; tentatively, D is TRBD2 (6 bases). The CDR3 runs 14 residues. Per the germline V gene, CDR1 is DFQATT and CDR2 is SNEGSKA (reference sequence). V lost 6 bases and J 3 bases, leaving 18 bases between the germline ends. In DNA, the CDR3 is TGCAGTGCCGAGGGTAGGAGGGGTATCTACGAGCAGTACTTC. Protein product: CSAEGRRGIYEQYF.

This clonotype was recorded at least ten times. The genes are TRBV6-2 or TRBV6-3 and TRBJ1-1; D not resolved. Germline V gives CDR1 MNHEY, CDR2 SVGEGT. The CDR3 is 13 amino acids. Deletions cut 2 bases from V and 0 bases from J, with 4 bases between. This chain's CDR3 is CASSYRVNTEAFF. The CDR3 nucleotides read TGTGCCAGCAGTTACAGGGTGAACACTGAAGCTTTCTTT.

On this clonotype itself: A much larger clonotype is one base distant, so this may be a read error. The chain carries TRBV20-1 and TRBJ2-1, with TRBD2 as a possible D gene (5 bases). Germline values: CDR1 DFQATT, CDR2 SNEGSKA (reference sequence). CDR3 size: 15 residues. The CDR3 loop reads CSARDTRGSMDEHFF. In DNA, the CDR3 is TGCAGTGCTAGAGATACACGAGGGAGCATGGATGAGCATTTCTTC.

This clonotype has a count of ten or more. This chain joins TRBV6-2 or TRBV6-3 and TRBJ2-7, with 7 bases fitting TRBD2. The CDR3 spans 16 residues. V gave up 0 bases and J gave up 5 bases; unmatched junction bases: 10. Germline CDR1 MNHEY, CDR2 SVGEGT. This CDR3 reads CASSYSKAGVPHEQYF. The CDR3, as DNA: TGTGCCAGCAGTTACTCGAAGGCGGGAGTGCCCCACGAGCAGTACTTC.

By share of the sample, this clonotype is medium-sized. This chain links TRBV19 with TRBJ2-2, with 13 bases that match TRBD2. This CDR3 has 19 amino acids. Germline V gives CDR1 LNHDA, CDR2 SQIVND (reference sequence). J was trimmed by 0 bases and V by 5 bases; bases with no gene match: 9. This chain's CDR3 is CASSLGLAGDFANTGELFF. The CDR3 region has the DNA TGTGCCAGTAGTCTTGGACTAGCGGGGGATTTCGCGAACACCGGGGAGCTGTTTTTT.

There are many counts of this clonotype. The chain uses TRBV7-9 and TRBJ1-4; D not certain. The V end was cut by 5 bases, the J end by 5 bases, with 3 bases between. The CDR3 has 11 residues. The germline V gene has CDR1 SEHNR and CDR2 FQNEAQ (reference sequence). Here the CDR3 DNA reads TGTGCCAGCAGCGGGAATGAAAAACTGTTTTTT. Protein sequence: CASSGNEKLFF.

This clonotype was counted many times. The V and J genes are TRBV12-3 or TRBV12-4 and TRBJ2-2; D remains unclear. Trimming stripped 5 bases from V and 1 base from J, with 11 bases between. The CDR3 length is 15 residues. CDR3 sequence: CASSNPGRNTGELFF. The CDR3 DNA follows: TGTGCCAGCAGTAACCCCGGCAGGAACACCGGGGAGCTGTTTTTT.

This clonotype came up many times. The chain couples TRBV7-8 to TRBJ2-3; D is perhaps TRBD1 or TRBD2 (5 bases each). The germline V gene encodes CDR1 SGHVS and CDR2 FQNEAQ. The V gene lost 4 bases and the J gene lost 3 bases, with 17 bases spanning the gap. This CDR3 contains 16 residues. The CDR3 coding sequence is TGTGCCAGCAGCTCGGGGACGGCGCACTTTACAGATACGCAGTATTTT. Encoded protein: CASSSGTAHFTDTQYF.

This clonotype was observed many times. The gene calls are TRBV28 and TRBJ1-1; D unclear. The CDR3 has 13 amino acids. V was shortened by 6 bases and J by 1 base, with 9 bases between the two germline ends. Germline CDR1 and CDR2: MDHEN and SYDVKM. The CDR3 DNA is TGTGCCAGCAGCCGGGAAGGGAACACTGAAGCTTTCTTT. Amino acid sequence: CASSREGNTEAFF.

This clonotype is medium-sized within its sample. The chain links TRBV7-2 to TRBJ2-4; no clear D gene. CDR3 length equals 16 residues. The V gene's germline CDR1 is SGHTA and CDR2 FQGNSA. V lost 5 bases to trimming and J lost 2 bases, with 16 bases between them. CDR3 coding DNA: TGTGCCAGCAGCCACAGAAACCTTACTCCCAAAAACATTCAGTACTTC. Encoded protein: CASSHRNLTPKNIQYF.

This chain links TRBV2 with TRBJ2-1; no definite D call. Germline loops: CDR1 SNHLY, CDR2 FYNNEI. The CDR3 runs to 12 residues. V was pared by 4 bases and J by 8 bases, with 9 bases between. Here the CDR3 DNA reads TGTGCCAGCAGTGGGACCTCCGATGAGCAGTTCTTC. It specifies CASSGTSDEQFF.

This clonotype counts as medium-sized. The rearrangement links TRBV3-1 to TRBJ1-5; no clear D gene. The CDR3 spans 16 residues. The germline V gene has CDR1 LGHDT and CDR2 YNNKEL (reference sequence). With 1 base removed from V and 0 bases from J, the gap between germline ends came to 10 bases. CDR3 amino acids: CASSQGVLISNQPQHF. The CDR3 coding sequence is TGTGCCAGCAGCCAAGGGGTACTTATTAGCAATCAGCCCCAGCATTTT.

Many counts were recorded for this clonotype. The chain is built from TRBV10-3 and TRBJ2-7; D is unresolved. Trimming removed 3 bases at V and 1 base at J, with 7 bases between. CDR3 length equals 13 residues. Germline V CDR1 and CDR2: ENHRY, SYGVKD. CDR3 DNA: TGTGCCATCAGTGAAAGGGTTTCCTACGAGCAGTACTTC. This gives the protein CAISERVSYEQYF.

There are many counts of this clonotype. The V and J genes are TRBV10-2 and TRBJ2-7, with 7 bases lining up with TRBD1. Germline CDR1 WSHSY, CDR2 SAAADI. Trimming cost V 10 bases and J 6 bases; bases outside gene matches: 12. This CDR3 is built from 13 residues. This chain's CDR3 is CAIATGTWGEQYF. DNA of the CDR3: TGCGCCATCGCGACAGGGACGTGGGGCGAGCAGTACTTC.

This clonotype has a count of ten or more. Written as DNA, the CDR3 is TGCGCCAGCAGCGGCGGACTAGCGGGATTCACCGGGGAGCTGTTTTTT. This translates into CASSGGLAGFTGELFF. The rearrangement uses TRBV5-1 and TRBJ2-2; 12 bases agree with TRBD2. Germline trimming cut 4 bases from V and 4 bases from J; bases unmatched to any gene: 5. Germline CDR1 and CDR2: SGHRS and YFSETQ. This CDR3 has 16 residues.

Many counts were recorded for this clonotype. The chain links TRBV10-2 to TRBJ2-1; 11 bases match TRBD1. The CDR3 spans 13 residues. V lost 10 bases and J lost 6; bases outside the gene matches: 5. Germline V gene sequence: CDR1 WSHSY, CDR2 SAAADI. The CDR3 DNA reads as TGCGCCACCGGGACAGGGGGGGTCAATGAGCAGTTCTTC. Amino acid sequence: CATGTGGVNEQFF.

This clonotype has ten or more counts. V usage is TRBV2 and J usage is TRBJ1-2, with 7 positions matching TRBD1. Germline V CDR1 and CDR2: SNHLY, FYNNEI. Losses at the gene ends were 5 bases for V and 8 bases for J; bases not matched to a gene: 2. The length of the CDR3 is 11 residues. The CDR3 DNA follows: TGTGCCAGCAGTCCGACAGGGGGCTACACCTTC. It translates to CASSPTGGYTF.

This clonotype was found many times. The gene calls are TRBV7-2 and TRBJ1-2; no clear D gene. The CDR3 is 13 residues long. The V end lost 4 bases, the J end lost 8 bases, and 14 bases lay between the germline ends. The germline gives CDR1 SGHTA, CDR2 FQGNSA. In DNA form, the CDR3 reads TGTGCCAGCAGCTACCCGGGTGCGAACGGCTACACCTTC. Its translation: CASSYPGANGYTF.

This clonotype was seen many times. The chain's CDR3 is CSVGASGQTTDTQYF. The CDR3 DNA is TGCAGCGTTGGGGCTAGCGGCCAGACAACAGATACGCAGTATTTT. The chain recombines TRBV29-1 with TRBJ2-3, with TRBD2 identical over 7 bases. The ends lost 4 bases at V and 3 bases at J; junction bases unmatched: 10. This CDR3 contains 15 residues. Looked up from germline, CDR1 is SQVTM and CDR2 is ANQGSEA.

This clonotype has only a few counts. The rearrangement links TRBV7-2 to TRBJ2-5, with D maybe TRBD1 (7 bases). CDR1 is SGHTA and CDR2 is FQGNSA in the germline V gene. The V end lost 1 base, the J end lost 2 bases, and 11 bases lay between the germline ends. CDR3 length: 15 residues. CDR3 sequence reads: CASSLVAGQQETQYF. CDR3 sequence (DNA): TGTGCCAGCAGCTTAGTGGCGGGACAGCAAGAGACCCAGTACTTC.

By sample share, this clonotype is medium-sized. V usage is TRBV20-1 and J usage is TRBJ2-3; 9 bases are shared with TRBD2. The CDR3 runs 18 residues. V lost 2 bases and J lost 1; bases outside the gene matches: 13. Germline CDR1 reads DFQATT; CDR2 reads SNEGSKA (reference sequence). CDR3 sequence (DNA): TGCAGTGCTAGACGTGGGCTAGCGGGATCTTTTGGCACAGATACGCAGTATTTT. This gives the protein CSARRGLAGSFGTDTQYF.

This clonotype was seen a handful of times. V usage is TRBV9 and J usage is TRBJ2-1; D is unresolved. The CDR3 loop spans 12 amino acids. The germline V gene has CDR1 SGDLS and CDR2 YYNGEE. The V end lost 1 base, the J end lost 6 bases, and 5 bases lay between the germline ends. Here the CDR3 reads CASSVYANEQFF. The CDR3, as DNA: TGTGCCAGCAGCGTATATGCCAATGAGCAGTTCTTC.

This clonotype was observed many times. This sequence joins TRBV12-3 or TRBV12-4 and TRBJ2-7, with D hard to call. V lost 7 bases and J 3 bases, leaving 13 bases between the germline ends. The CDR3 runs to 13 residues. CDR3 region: CASTPHKNYEQYF. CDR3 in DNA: TGTGCCAGCACCCCGCACAAGAACTACGAGCAGTACTTC.

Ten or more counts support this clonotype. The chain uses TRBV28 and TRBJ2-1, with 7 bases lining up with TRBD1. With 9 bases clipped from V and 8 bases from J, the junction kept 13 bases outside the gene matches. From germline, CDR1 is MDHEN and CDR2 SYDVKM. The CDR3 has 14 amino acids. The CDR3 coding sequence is TGTGCCAGTTCCACAGGGGCCGCCCCGTATGAGCAGTTCTTC. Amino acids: CASSTGAAPYEQFF. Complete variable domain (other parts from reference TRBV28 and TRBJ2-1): DVKVTQSSRYLVKRTGEKVFLECVQDMDHENMFWYRQDPGLGLRLIYFSYDVKMKEKGDIPEGYSVSREKKERFSLILESASTNQTSMYLCASSTGAAPYEQFFGPGTRLTVL.

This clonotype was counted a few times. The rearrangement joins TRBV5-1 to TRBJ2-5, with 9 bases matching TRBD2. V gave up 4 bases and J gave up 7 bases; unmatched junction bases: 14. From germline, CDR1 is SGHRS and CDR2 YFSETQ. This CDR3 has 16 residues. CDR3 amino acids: CASSLGVAGALGTQYF. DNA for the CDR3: TGCGCCAGCAGCCTCGGGGTAGCGGGAGCCCTGGGGACCCAGTACTTC. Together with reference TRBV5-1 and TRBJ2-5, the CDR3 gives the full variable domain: KAGVTQTPRYLIKTRGQQVTLSCSPISGHRSVSWYQQTPGQGLQFLFEYFSETQRNKGNFPGRFSGRQFSNSRSEMNVSTLELGDSALYLCASSLGVAGALGTQYFGPGTRLLVL.

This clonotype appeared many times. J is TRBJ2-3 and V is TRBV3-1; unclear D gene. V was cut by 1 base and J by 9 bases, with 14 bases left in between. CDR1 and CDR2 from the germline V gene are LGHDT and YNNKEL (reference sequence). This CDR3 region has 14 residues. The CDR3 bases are TGTGCCAGCAGCCAAGTGTCGACCCCCGAGACGCAGTATTTT. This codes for CASSQVSTPETQYF.

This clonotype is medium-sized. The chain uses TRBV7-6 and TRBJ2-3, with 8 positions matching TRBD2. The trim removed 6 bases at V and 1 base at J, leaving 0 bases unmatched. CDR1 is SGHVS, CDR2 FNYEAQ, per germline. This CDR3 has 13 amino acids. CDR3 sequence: CASRTSGTDTQYF. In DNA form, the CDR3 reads TGTGCCAGCAGGACTAGCGGCACAGATACGCAGTATTTT.